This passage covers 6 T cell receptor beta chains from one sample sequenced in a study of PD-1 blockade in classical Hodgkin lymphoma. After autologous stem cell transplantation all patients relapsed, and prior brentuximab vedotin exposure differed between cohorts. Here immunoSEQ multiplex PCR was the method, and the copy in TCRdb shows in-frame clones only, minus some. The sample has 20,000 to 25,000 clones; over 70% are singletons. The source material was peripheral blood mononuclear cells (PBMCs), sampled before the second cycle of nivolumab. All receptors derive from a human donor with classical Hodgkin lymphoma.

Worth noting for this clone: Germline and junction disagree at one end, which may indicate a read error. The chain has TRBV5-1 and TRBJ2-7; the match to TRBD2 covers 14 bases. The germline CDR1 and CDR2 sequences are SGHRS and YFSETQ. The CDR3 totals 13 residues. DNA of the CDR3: TGCGCCAGCAGCCTGGGACTAGCGGGGGTCCCTTCCTTC. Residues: CASSLGLAGVPSF.

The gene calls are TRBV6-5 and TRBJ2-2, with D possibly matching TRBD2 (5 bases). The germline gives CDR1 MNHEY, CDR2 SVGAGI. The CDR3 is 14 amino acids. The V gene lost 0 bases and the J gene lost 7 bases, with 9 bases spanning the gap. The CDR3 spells CASSYSPGFGELFF. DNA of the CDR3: TGTGCCAGCAGTTACTCTCCGGGGTTCGGGGAGCTGTTTTTT.

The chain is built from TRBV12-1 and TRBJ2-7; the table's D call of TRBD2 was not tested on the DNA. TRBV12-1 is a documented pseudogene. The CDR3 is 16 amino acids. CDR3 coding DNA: TGTGCCAGCAGCTTGTCGGATCCCGGGAGGGCTTACGAGCAGTACTTC. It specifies CASSLSDPGRAYEQYF.

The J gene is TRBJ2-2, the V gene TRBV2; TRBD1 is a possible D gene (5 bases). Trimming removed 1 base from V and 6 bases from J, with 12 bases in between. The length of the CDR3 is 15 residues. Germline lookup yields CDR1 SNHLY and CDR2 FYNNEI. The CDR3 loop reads CASSEEGIRSGELFF. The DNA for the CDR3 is TGTGCCAGCAGTGAAGAGGGGATAAGGTCCGGGGAGCTGTTTTTT.

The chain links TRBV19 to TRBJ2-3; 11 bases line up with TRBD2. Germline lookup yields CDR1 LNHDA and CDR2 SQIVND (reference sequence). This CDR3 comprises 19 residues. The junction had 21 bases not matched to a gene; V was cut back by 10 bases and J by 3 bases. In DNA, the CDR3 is TGTGCCACCGTCAAATCGCGCGTCCTAGCGGGAGGAGCGACAGATACGCAGTATTTT. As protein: CATVKSRVLAGGATDTQYF.

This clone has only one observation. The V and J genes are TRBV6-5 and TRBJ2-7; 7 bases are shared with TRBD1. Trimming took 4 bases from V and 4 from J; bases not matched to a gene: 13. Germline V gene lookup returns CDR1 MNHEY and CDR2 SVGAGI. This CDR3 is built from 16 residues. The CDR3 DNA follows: TGTGCCAGCAGTTCGAACAGGGGAAAGAGGGGGTACGAGCAGTACTTC. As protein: CASSSNRGKRGYEQYF.